The rows below give T cell receptor beta chains drawn from one sample of a study of spatial heterogeneity in lung cancer. Via MiXCR, TCRdb re-called the 5' RACE reads, giving one row per CDR3 protein. The sample consists of tens of thousands of distinct CDR3 sequences, about 5% of them appearing once. The specimen comprised PBMCs, sampled at surgery. These receptors came from a male donor with early-stage non-small cell lung cancer. Both conserved end residues are part of each CDR3. D genes are given only for firm matches. Not all rows give a size; the values are once, few, many and, for expanded clones, a class.

v_call,clone_size,d_call,j_call,cdr3_aa,cdr3_nt
TRBV29-1,medium-sized,-,TRBJ1-2,CSVYHSDQRGYTF,TGCAGCGTTTACCATTCCGACCAACGCGGCTACACCTTC
TRBV3-1,few,TRBD1,TRBJ2-1,CASSSRQGASYNEQFF,TGTGCCAGCAGCTCGCGACAGGGAGCCTCCTACAATGAGCAGTTCTTC
TRBV10-3,many,TRBD1,TRBJ2-7,CAISGGTGTYEQYF,TGTGCCATCAGTGGGGGGACAGGGACCTACGAGCAGTACTTC
TRBV6-1,many,TRBD1,TRBJ1-5,CASSARKGASSNQPQHF,TGTGCCAGCAGCGCTCGTAAGGGGGCCAGTAGCAATCAGCCCCAGCATTTT
TRBV6-2/TRBV6-3,few,TRBD2,TRBJ2-4,CASSYGGGAKNIQYF,TGTGCCAGCAGTTACGGGGGGGGAGCCAAAAACATTCAGTACTTC
TRBV27,many,-,TRBJ2-5,CASTNRQTQYF,TGTGCCAGCACGAACCGACAGACCCAGTACTTC
TRBV20-1,many,-,TRBJ1-4,CSARESPSEKLFF,TGCAGTGCAAGGGAGAGCCCTAGTGAAAAACTGTTTTTT
TRBV24-1,many,TRBD2,TRBJ2-5,CATSDLRTSLGQETQYF,TGTGCCACCAGTGATTTGCGGACTAGCTTAGGGCAAGAGACCCAGTACTTC
TRBV28,many,-,TRBJ2-3,CASSPPGVVGADTQYF,TGTGCCAGCAGTCCCCCAGGAGTGGTTGGGGCAGATACGCAGTATTTT
TRBV9,many,TRBD1,TRBJ2-7,CASSVVSGTGKQYF,TGTGCCAGCAGCGTAGTGAGTGGGACAGGCAAGCAGTACTTC
TRBV20-1,many,-,TRBJ2-1,CSARAPGLGEQFF,TGCAGTGCTAGGGCGCCAGGGCTAGGGGAGCAGTTCTTC
TRBV10-3,many,TRBD1,TRBJ1-6,CAISEQGQGQDLHF,TGTGCCATCAGTGAGCAAGGACAGGGTCAAGACCTCCACTTT
TRBV29-1,few,TRBD1,TRBJ2-6,CSVRTTGGAGANVLTF,TGCAGCGTTCGAACTACAGGGGGCGCTGGGGCCAACGTCCTGACTTTC
TRBV20-1,-,TRBD2,TRBJ2-7,CSAGTRGYEQYF,TGCAGTGCTGGGACTAGGGGGTACGAGCAGTACTTC
TRBV5-1,many,TRBD2,TRBJ2-1,CASSREGEQFF,TGCGCCAGCAGTAGGGAGGGTGAGCAGTTCTTC
TRBV28,many,-,TRBJ1-1,CASSFVGGEAEAFF,TGTGCCAGCAGTTTTGTCGGCGGGGAGGCTGAAGCTTTCTTT
TRBV7-2,many,-,TRBJ2-1,CASNRDNEQFF,TGTGCCAGCAATCGGGACAATGAGCAGTTCTTC
TRBV5-4,many,TRBD1,TRBJ1-1,CASSLDRGRTEAFF,TGTGCCAGCAGCCTGGACAGGGGCAGAACTGAAGCTTTCTTT
TRBV20-1,many,-,TRBJ2-3,CSARDFGDTQYF,TGCAGTGCTAGAGATTTCGGGGATACGCAGTATTTT
TRBV10-3,many,-,TRBJ2-3,CAISESQDGRASDTQYF,TGTGCCATCAGTGAGTCGCAAGACGGCAGGGCGTCGGATACGCAGTATTTT
TRBV29-1,many,-,TRBJ2-2,CSAAPRGVFGELFF,TGCAGCGCAGCCCCGCGGGGCGTTTTCGGGGAGCTGTTTTTT
TRBV11-2,many,-,TRBJ1-6,CASSGDTYNSPLHF,TGTGCCAGCAGTGGGGACACCTATAATTCACCCCTCCACTTT
TRBV7-2,many,-,TRBJ2-3,CASSSRDTQYF,TGTGCCAGCAGTTCTCGGGATACGCAGTATTTT
TRBV7-3,many,-,TRBJ2-7,CASSLTGTHREQYF,TGTGCCAGCAGCTTAACCGGGACGCATCGGGAGCAGTACTTC
TRBV15,many,-,TRBJ2-1,CAPGGSSYNEQFF,TGTGCCCCGGGGGGCAGCTCCTACAATGAGCAGTTCTTC
TRBV7-2,many,-,TRBJ2-1,CASRSGPYNEQFF,TGTGCCAGCAGAAGCGGGCCTTACAATGAGCAGTTCTTC
TRBV18,many,-,TRBJ2-3,CASSPPSRRADTQYF,TGTGCCAGCTCACCACCGTCAAGAAGGGCAGATACGCAGTATTTT
TRBV29-1,many,-,TRBJ1-1,CSVQGNTEAFF,TGCAGCGTTCAGGGGAACACTGAAGCTTTCTTT
TRBV11-2,many,-,TRBJ2-6,CASSPERSGANVLTF,TGTGCCAGCAGCCCAGAACGCTCTGGGGCCAACGTCCTGACTTTC
TRBV12-3/TRBV12-4,-,TRBD1,TRBJ1-6,CASSYGTAYSPLHF,TGTGCCAGCAGTTACGGGACAGCCTATTCACCCCTCCACTTT
TRBV7-3,many,-,TRBJ2-2,CASSLDSSNTGELFF,TGTGCCAGCAGCTTAGACTCCTCGAACACCGGGGAGCTGTTTTTT
TRBV7-2,many,TRBD2,TRBJ2-3,CASSLVGRAADTQYF,TGTGCCAGCAGCTTAGTCGGGAGGGCGGCAGATACGCAGTATTTT
TRBV5-1,few,-,TRBJ2-1,CASTATVASRNEQFF,TGCGCCAGCACCGCGACGGTGGCCAGTCGAAATGAGCAGTTCTTC
TRBV5-1,many,TRBD2,TRBJ2-3,CASSLGVRGGEDTQYF,TGCGCCAGCAGCTTGGGAGTGCGGGGGGGCGAAGATACGCAGTATTTT
TRBV20-1,-,-,TRBJ2-7,CSVPTGINYEQYF,TGCAGTGTCCCGACAGGCATTAACTACGAGCAGTACTTC
TRBV12-3/TRBV12-4,few,-,TRBJ2-3,CASRSLKLVNTQYF,TGTGCCAGCAGGAGCTTGAAGTTGGTAAATACGCAGTATTTT
TRBV28,many,TRBD2,TRBJ2-3,CASRPGLETDTQYF,TGTGCCAGCCGGCCGGGACTAGAAACAGATACGCAGTATTTT
TRBV12-3/TRBV12-4,medium-sized,TRBD1,TRBJ2-1,CASTPGQANEQFF,TGTGCCAGCACCCCCGGACAGGCGAATGAGCAGTTCTTC
TRBV12-3/TRBV12-4,many,-,TRBJ1-5,CASSSRDSNQPQHF,TGTGCCAGCAGTTCCCGAGATAGCAATCAGCCCCAGCATTTT
TRBV11-3,many,-,TRBJ2-1,CASSLTGPHEQFF,TGTGCCAGCAGCTTAACAGGGCCCCATGAGCAGTTCTTC
TRBV10-3,many,TRBD1,TRBJ1-1,CAIRSGTGSTEAFF,TGTGCCATCAGGTCTGGGACAGGGTCCACTGAAGCTTTCTTT
TRBV7-3,many,TRBD2,TRBJ2-1,CASSPGTSGRGNEQFF,TGTGCCAGCAGCCCGGGGACTAGCGGGAGAGGGAATGAGCAGTTCTTC
TRBV6-2/TRBV6-3,many,-,TRBJ2-7,CASSYNPGRATSSYEQYF,TGTGCCAGCAGTTACAACCCGGGACGGGCTACAAGCTCCTACGAGCAGTACTTC
TRBV7-2,-,TRBD2,TRBJ2-5,CASSPWAGVEETQYF,TGTGCCAGCAGCCCCTGGGCGGGAGTGGAGGAGACCCAGTACTTC
TRBV9,many,-,TRBJ2-5,CASSVAGEGLQETQYF,TGTGCCAGCAGCGTAGCAGGAGAGGGCCTCCAAGAGACCCAGTACTTC
TRBV28,many,-,TRBJ2-6,CASSRRQAPSGANVLTF,TGTGCCAGCAGTCGGAGACAGGCCCCCTCTGGGGCCAACGTCCTGACTTTC
TRBV2,many,-,TRBJ2-3,CASSGGITGTQYF,TGTGCCAGCAGCGGGGGAATAACCGGTACGCAGTATTTT
TRBV19,many,TRBD1,TRBJ2-3,CASSSRTGPDTQYF,TGTGCCAGTAGTTCACGGACAGGGCCAGATACGCAGTATTTT
TRBV27,medium-sized,-,TRBJ1-1,CASSKTTNTEAFF,TGTGCCAGCAGTAAAACAACGAACACTGAAGCTTTCTTT
TRBV28,many,-,TRBJ2-1,CASSSGGRESDEQFF,TGTGCCAGCAGTTCGGGCGGACGGGAAAGCGATGAGCAGTTCTTC
TRBV7-2,many,TRBD2,TRBJ2-5,CASSLRGRAGRETQYF,TGTGCCAGCAGCTTACGAGGGAGGGCCGGGAGAGAGACCCAGTACTTC
TRBV29-1,many,-,TRBJ1-4,CSVLSHREGLYEKLFF,TGCAGCGTTTTATCTCACAGGGAAGGGCTTTATGAAAAACTGTTTTTT
TRBV5-4,many,-,TRBJ2-1,CASSLKGEQFF,TGTGCCAGCAGCTTGAAAGGGGAGCAGTTCTTC
TRBV3-1,many,-,TRBJ1-2,CASSPYLGWGYTF,TGTGCCAGCAGCCCCTACTTAGGTTGGGGCTACACCTTC
TRBV7-2,many,TRBD2,TRBJ2-2,CASRPPLGSGMNTGELFF,TGTGCCAGCAGGCCCCCCCTTGGCAGCGGGATGAACACCGGGGAGCTGTTTTTT
TRBV10-3,many,TRBD1,TRBJ2-7,CATGDRGREQYF,TGTGCCACCGGGGACAGGGGGCGCGAGCAGTACTTC